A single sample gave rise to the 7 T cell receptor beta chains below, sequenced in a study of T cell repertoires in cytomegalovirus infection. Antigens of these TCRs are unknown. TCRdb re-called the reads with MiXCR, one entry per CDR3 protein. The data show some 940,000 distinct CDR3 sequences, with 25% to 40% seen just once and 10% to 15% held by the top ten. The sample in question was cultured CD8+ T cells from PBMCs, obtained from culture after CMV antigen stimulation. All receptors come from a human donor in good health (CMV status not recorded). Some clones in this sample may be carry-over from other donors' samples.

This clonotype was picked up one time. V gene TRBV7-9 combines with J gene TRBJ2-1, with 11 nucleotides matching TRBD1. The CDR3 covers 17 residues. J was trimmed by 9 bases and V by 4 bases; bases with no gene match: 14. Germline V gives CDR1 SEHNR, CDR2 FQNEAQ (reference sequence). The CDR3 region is CASSSPGGTGGIAEQFF. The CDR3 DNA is TGTGCCAGCAGCTCCCCGGGTGGGACAGGGGGGATAGCTGAGCAGTTCTTC.

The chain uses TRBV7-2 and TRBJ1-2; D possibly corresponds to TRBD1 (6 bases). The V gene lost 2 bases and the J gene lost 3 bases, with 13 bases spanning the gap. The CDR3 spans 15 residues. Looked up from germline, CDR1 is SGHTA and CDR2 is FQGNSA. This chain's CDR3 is CASSLWAGGDYGYTF. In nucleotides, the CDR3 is TGTGCCAGCAGCTTATGGGCCGGGGGCGACTATGGCTACACCTTC.

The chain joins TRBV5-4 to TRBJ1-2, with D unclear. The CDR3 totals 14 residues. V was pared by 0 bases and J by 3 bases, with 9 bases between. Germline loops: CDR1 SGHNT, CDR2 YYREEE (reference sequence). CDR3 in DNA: TGTGCCAGCAGCTTGGTGTCAGAAGACTATGGCTACACCTTC. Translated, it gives CASSLVSEDYGYTF.

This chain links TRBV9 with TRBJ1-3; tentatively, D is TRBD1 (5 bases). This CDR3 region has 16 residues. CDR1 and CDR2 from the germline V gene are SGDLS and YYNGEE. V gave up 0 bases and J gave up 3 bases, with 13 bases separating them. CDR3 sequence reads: CASSVDRQIGGNTIYF. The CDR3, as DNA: TGTGCCAGCAGCGTAGATCGACAGATAGGTGGAAACACCATATATTTT.

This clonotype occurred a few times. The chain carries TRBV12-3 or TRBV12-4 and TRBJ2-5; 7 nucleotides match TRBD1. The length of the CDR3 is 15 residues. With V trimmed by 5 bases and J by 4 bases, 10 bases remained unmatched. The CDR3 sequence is CASSHSGTELETQYF. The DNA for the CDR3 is TGTGCCAGCAGTCACTCCGGGACAGAGCTAGAGACCCAGTACTTC.

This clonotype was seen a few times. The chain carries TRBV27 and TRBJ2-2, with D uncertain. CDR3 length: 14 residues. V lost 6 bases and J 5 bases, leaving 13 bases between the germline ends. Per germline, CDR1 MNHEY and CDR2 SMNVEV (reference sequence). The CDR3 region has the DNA TGTGCCAGCAGCCCCGCCTCTCAGACCGGGGAGCTGTTTTTT. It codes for CASSPASQTGELFF.

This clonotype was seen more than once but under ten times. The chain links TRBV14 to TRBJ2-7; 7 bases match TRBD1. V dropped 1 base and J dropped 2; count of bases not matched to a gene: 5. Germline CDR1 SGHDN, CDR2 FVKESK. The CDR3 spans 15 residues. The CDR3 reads CASSQADRATYEQYF. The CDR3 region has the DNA TGTGCCAGCAGCCAAGCCGACAGGGCGACCTACGAGCAGTACTTC.